These 2 T cell receptor beta chains were sequenced from one sample in a study of glioma-infiltrating T cells. The iRepertoire nested amplicon-rescue multiplex PCR amplified TCR alpha and beta CDR3s from RNA. Each CDR3 protein gets one entry after TCRdb re-called the multiplex PCR reads with MiXCR. The sample contains about 89,000 distinct CDR3 sequences, about 25% of which appear only once. Source material: glioma tissue, nonneoplastic brain tissue, or PBMCs (not recorded which). Source of these receptors: a human donor with low-grade glioma or glioblastoma, undergoing nonglioma brain surgery, or in good health (not recorded which).

Comments on this clonotype: At one end, the junction sequence differs from germline, possibly due to a read error. CDR3 sequence: CASSLGREERLFF. CDR3 in DNA: TGTGCCAGCAGTTTAGGCAGAGAAGAAAGACTGTTTTTT. The chain is built from TRBV27 and TRBJ1-4; D ambiguous. This CDR3 is built from 13 residues. CDR1 is MNHEY and CDR2 is SMNVEV in the germline V gene (reference sequence). Drawing the rest from reference TRBV27 and TRBJ1-4, the complete variable domain is EAQVTQNPRYLITVTGKKLTVTCSQNMNHEYMSWYRQDPGLGLRQIYYSMNVEVTDKGDVPEGYKVSRKEKRNFPLILESPSPNQTSLYFCASSLGREERLFFGSGTQLSVL.

This clonotype was seen ten or more times. The chain recombines TRBV3-1 with TRBJ1-1; tentative D call: TRBD1 (5 bases). Germline lookup yields CDR1 LGHDT and CDR2 YNNKEL (reference sequence). The CDR3 contains 15 residues. Trimming took off 8 bases at V and 6 bases at J, with 22 bases between the two ends. The CDR3 DNA reads TGTGCCAGCGGGATTACCTCAGGGTCTAGCGCTGAAGCTTTCTTT. Translation gives CASGITSGSSAEAFF.